This TCR beta chain was captured by sequencing in a study of T cell responses to AZD1222 COVID-19 vaccine. Findings of the study overall: Spike regions recognized by vaccine-associated CD4 TCRs spanned the protein, led by 160-218 and 743-854. Most donors were white British and more were female, and clonal diversity was possibly underestimated. The study identified only six AZD1222 recipients as seropositive at baseline.

In the case of this clone: What it recognizes is unknown.

TCRdb keeps only in-frame clones here, not all; method: immunoSEQ multiplex PCR. The table records 90,000 to 120,000 clones, over 80% of them present only once. The specimen was peripheral blood, collected 28 days after the second AZD1222 dose. The TCR was taken from an adult who received the AZD1222 COVID-19 vaccine.

DNA for the CDR3: TGTGCCAGCAGTTTAGAAGCCTTCTACAATGAGCAGTTCTTC. It yields the protein CASSLEAFYNEQFF. The genes are TRBV28 and TRBJ2-1; D unclear. Trimming removed 2 bases at V and 3 bases at J, with 8 bases between. This CDR3 comprises 14 residues. Per the germline V gene, CDR1 is MDHEN and CDR2 is SYDVKM. Full variable domain (rest looked up from reference TRBV28 and TRBJ2-1): DVKVTQSSRYLVKRTGEKVFLECVQDMDHENMFWYRQDPGLGLRLIYFSYDVKMKEKGDIPEGYSVSREKKERFSLILESASTNQTSMYLCASSLEAFYNEQFFGPGTRLTVL.